This TCR beta chain was obtained from a study of blood T cell repertoires in COVID-19. Background on the study: COVID-19 samples collected from the United States, Italy and Spain covered acute and convalescent phases.

Profiled with immunoSEQ multiplex PCR; TCRdb holds only in-frame clones, not every one. The repertoire has approximately 230,000 clones, 85% to 90% of them found once; the top ten carry less than 2%. V lost 0 bases and J lost 1, with 10 bases in between. The CDR3 extends over 15 amino acids. The germline V gene has CDR1 SGDLS and CDR2 YYNGEE. Participant age was about 18 to 89 years, and participants resided in 25 or so US areas. The TCR comes from a middle-aged man who had recovered from COVID-19. The V call is TRBV9, the J call TRBJ1-1; perhaps TRBD1 as D (5 bases). Sequenced material: PBMCs or T cells enriched from blood (not recorded which). CDR3 DNA: TGTGCCAGCAGCGTAGCTGGGCAGGGGAACACTGAAGCTTTCTTT. This codes for CASSVAGQGNTEAFF.